These 12 T cell receptor beta chains were sequenced from one sample in a study of cytomegalovirus exposure and HLA in healthy donors. 60 Vbeta and 13 Jbeta primers were used in PCR. TCRdb keeps only in-frame clones here, not all; method: immunoSEQ multiplex PCR. The sample lists about 130,000 clones, approximately 78% occurring once. The sequencing input was PBMCs. The receptor source for this set is a female donor in good health and CMV-seronegative.

The rearrangement uses TRBV19 and TRBJ2-5; TRBD1 agrees at 8 bases. Germline CDR1 LNHDA, CDR2 SQIVND (reference sequence). Trimming took 5 bases from V and 5 from J; bases not matched to a gene: 10. The CDR3 has 15 amino acids. In DNA, the CDR3 is TGTGCCAGTAGTGACCACCCGACAGGGGTGGAGACCCAGTACTTC. Protein product: CASSDHPTGVETQYF.

The sample holds one count of this clone. This chain links TRBV27 with TRBJ2-4; D is uncertain. The ends were cut back, 2 bases at V and 0 bases at J, with 14 bases in the middle. CDR1 is MNHEY and CDR2 is SMNVEV in the germline V gene (reference sequence). The CDR3 loop spans 17 amino acids. Written as DNA, the CDR3 is TGTGCCAGCAGTTTAGGGTACGGAGAATTAGCCAAAAACATTCAGTACTTC. Translating it yields CASSLGYGELAKNIQYF.

This sequence joins TRBV5-1 and TRBJ1-2, with D possibly matching TRBD1 (5 bases). CDR1 SGHRS and CDR2 YFSETQ come from the germline V gene. The V end was cut by 3 bases, the J end by 6 bases, with 9 bases between. CDR3 length: 12 residues. The CDR3: CASSSDTDGYTF. In DNA, the CDR3 is TGCGCCAGCAGCTCGGACACCGATGGCTACACCTTC. Based on the CDR3 plus reference TRBV5-1 and TRBJ1-2, the full variable domain is KAGVTQTPRYLIKTRGQQVTLSCSPISGHRSVSWYQQTPGQGLQFLFEYFSETQRNKGNFPGRFSGRQFSNSRSEMNVSTLELGDSALYLCASSSDTDGYTFGSGTRLTVV.

This clone appeared once. Within the sample, other DNA sequences also encode this same CDR3. The V and J genes are TRBV19 and TRBJ2-7, with D possibly being TRBD2 (5 bases). The CDR3 has 13 residues. Between the trimmed V and J ends, which lost 3 bases and 6 bases, there was a span of 12 bases. Germline CDR1 is LNHDA and CDR2 is SQIVND (reference sequence). The CDR3 region is CASSILGVGEQYF. The CDR3 DNA reads as TGTGCCAGTAGTATCCTCGGGGTCGGCGAGCAGTACTTC.

This clone was counted only a few times. The chain is built from TRBV11-2 and TRBJ1-4; TRBD1 aligns across 11 bases. The J segment lost 11 bases and the V segment lost 5 bases, leaving 13 bases of the junction unmatched. CDR3 length: 16 amino acids. CDR1 is SGHAT and CDR2 is FQNNGV in the germline V gene. The CDR3 sequence is CASSRDRGVHQVKLFF. CDR3 DNA sequence: TGTGCCAGCAGCCGGGACAGGGGGGTTCATCAGGTGAAACTGTTTTTT. The full variable domain, with the rest looked up from reference TRBV11-2 and TRBJ1-4, is EAGVAQSPRYKIIEKRQSVAFWCNPISGHATLYWYQQILGQGPKLLIQFQNNGVVDDSQLPKDRFSAERLKGVDSTLKIQPAKLEDSAVYLCASSRDRGVHQVKLFFGSGTQLSVL.

V gene TRBV2 combines with J gene TRBJ1-1, with D possibly being TRBD1 (6 bases). The ends were cut back, 9 bases at V and 3 bases at J, with 17 bases in the middle. The CDR3 length is 14 residues. Germline V gene data show CDR1 as SNHLY and CDR2 as FYNNEI. For the CDR3, the DNA is TGTGCCAGTCTATACAGGGATGGGGACACTGAAGCTTTCTTT. It is translated as CASLYRDGDTEAFF.

The rearrangement links TRBV5-6 to TRBJ1-3, with D possibly TRBD1 on 6 matching bases. There are 17 residues in the CDR3. V shed 3 bases and J shed 0 bases, with 16 bases lying between them. CDR1 is SGHDT, CDR2 YYEEEE, per germline. The CDR3 DNA reads TGTGCCAGCAGCTGGGGGCCCCGGACCATCTCTGGAAACACCATATATTTT. It encodes CASSWGPRTISGNTIYF.

This chain links TRBV28 with TRBJ2-4; 7 bases match TRBD1. The CDR3 is made up of 15 amino acids. In germline, CDR1 is MDHEN, CDR2 SYDVKM. Trimming removed 7 bases from V and 3 bases from J; junction bases left unmatched: 9. CDR3 in DNA: TGTGCCAGCACCCCGTCACAGGGGCTCAAAAACATTCAGTACTTC. It encodes CASTPSQGLKNIQYF.

A remark on this clone: The junction departs from germline at one end; a sequencing error may be responsible. This chain joins TRBV7-8 and TRBJ2-1, with D perhaps TRBD2 (6 bases). Per the germline V gene, CDR1 is SGHVS and CDR2 is FQNEAQ. This CDR3 spans 14 amino acids. The CDR3 spells CASSRRDSHNEQFF. For the CDR3, the DNA is TGTGCCAGCAGTCGCCGGGACTCCCACAATGAGCAGTTCTTC.

J is TRBJ1-1 and V is TRBV4-2; the D gene is possibly TRBD1 (6 bases). The CDR3 is made up of 15 amino acids. The ends were cut back, 1 base at V and 6 bases at J, with 15 bases in the middle. CDR1 is LGHNA, CDR2 YNFKEQ, per germline. The CDR3 loop reads CASSQGINRAAEAFF. In nucleotides, the CDR3 is TGTGCCAGCAGCCAAGGAATTAACAGGGCGGCTGAAGCTTTCTTT.

The V and J genes are TRBV7-8 and TRBJ2-5; 8 positions agree with TRBD2. Losses at the gene ends were 5 bases for V and 4 bases for J; bases not matched to a gene: 6. CDR3 size: 14 residues. Germline V gene sequence: CDR1 SGHVS, CDR2 FQNEAQ. The CDR3 coding sequence is TGTGCCAGCAGCACGAGCGGGAGTGGAGAGACCCAGTACTTC. Its protein is CASSTSGSGETQYF.

In this sample, this clone turned up once. The gene calls are TRBV5-1 and TRBJ2-1, with 7 bases identical to TRBD2. The V and J ends lost 0 bases and 2 bases, in that order; junction bases with no gene match: 2. The CDR3 extends over 15 amino acids. Germline CDR1 SGHRS, CDR2 YFSETQ. The CDR3 region is CASSLGGSAYNEQFF. CDR3 nucleotides: TGCGCCAGCAGCTTGGGCGGGAGCGCCTACAATGAGCAGTTCTTC. The whole variable domain, remainder taken from reference TRBV5-1 and TRBJ2-1, is KAGVTQTPRYLIKTRGQQVTLSCSPISGHRSVSWYQQTPGQGLQFLFEYFSETQRNKGNFPGRFSGRQFSNSRSEMNVSTLELGDSALYLCASSLGGSAYNEQFFGPGTRLTVL.